Included here is one TCR beta chain sequence, with context. The sample belongs to a study of CD8+CD57+ T cells in acquired aplastic anemia. Genomic DNA served as template for TCR beta VDJ and CDR3 profiling. TCRdb reanalysed the reads using MiXCR and keeps one entry per CDR3 protein. Seen here are more than 95,000 distinct CDR3 sequences, over 30% observed once, and the top ten hold about 2.7%. Sequenced patients had shown CD8+CD57+ cell expansion by flow cytometry. The patients all had a severe acquired aplastic anemia diagnosis. The CDR3 length is 15 residues. V gave up 2 bases and J gave up 7 bases, with 12 bases separating them. CDR1 and CDR2 from the germline V gene are ENHRY and SYGVKD.

The sequencing sample was made of sorted CD4+, CD8+, or CD8+CD57+ T cells (not recorded which) from PBMCs. The clonotype originates from a human donor with aplastic anemia. This chain uses TRBV10-3 with TRBJ1-6; tentative D call: TRBD1 (6 bases). The CDR3 coding sequence is TGTGCCATCAGTGAGGTGACAGGACGGAATTCACCCCTCCACTTT. Amino acid sequence: CAISEVTGRNSPLHF.